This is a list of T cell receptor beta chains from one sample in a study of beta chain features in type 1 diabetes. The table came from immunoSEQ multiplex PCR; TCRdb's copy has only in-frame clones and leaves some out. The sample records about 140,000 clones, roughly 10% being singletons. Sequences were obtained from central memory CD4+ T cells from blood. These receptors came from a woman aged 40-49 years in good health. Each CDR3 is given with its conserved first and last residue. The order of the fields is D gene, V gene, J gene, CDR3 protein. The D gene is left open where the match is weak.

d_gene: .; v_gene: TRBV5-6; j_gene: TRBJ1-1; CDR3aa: CASSSVGQIEAFF
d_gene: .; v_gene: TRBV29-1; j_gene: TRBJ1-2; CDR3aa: CSVGGGFPPNYGYTF
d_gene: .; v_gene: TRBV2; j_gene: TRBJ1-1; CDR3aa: CASTWVGTSTNTEAFF
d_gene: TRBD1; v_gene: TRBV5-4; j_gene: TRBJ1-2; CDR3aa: CASSLPGQGAGGYTF
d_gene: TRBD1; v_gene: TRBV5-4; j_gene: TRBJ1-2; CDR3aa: CASSLGGDRGSSGYTF
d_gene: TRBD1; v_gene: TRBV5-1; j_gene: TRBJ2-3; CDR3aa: CASSFQGDRTDTQYF
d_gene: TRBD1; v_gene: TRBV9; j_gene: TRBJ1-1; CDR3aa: CASSVGVQGGNTEAFF
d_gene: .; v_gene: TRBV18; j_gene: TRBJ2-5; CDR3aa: CASSLRDQETQYF
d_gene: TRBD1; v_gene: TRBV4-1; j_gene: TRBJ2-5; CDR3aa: CASSQGDRGWETQYF
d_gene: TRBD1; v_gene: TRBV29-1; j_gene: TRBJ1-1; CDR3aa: CSTRGQINTEAFF
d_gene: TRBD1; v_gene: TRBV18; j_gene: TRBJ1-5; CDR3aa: CASSPGKTGLAPQHF
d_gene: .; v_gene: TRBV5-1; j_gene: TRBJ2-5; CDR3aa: CASSLGSHRETQYF
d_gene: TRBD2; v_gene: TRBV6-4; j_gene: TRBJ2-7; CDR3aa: CAIGGEGRASEQYF
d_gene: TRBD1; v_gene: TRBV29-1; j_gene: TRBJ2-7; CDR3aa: CSGAVTGTSYEQYF
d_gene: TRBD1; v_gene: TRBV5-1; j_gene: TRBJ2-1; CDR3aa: CASSLEGTGINEQFF
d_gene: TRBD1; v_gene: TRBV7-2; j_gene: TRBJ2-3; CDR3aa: CASSRDRGPTDTQYF
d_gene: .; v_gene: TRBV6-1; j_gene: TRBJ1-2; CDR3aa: CASSEVRRQNYGYTF
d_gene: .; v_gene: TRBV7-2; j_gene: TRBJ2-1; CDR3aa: CASSWRRGSSYNEQFF
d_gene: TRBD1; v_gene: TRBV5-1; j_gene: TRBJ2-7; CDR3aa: CASSLAGGGNEQYF
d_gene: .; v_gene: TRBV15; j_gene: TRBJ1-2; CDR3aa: CATSRGRGSNYGYTF
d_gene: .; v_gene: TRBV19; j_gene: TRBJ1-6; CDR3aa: CASSGGATSNSPLHF
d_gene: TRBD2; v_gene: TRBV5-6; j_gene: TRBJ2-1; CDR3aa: CASSLLAGHPYNEQFF
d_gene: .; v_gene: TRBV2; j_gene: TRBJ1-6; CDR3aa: CASSESRGTSPLHF
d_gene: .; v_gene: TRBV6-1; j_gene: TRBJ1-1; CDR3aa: CASDNRARTEAFF
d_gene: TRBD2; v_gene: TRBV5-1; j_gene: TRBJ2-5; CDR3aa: CASSIGTSPKETQYF
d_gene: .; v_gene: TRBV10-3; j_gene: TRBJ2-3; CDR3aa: CAISDRNQGTDTQYF
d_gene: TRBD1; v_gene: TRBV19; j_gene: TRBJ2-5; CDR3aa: CASSSGQGLQETQYF
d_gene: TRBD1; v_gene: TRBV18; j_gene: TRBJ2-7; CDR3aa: CASSYPGGGLNEQYF
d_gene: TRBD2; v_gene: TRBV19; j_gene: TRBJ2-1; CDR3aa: CASSIAGSGDTEQFF
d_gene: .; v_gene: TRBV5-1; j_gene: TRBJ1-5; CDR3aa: CASSLGTGNQPQHF
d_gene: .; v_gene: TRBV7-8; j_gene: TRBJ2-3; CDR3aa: CASSSRDSRTQYF
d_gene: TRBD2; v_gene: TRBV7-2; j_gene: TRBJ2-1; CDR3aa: CASSRRLAGYSYNEQFF
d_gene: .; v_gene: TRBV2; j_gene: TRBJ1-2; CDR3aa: CASSERTANYGYTF
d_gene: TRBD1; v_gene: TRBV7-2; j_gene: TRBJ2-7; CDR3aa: CASSRGGSNYEQYF
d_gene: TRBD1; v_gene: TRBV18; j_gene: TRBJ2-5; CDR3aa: CASSPAGQEETQYF
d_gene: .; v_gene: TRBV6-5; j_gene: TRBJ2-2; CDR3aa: CASSTRRAGELFF
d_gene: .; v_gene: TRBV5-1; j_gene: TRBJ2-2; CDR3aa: CASSQLALTGELFF
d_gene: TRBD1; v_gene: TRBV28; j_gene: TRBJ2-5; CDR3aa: CATGSGGQAIAETQYF
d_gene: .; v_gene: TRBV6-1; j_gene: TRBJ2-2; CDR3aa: CASSVRVSGELFF
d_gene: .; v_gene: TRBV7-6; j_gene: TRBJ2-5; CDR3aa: CASSSLYGQETQYF
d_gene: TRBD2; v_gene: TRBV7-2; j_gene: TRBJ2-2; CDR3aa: CASSLGGGGLAGELFF